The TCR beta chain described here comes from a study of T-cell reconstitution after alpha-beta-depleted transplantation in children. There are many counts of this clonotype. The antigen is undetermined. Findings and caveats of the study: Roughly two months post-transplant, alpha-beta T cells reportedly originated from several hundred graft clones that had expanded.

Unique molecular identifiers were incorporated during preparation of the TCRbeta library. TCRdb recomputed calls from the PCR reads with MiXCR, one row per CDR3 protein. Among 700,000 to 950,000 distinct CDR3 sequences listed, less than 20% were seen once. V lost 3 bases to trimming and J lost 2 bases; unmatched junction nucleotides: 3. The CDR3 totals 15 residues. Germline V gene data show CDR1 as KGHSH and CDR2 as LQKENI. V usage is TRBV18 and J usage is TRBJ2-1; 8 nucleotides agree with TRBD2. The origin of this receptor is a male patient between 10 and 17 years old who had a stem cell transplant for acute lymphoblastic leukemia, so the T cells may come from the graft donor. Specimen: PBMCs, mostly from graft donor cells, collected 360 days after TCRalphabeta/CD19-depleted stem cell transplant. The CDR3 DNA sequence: TGTGCCAGCTCACCCGGGAGGGGGACCTACAATGAGCAGTTCTTC. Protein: CASSPGRGTYNEQFF.